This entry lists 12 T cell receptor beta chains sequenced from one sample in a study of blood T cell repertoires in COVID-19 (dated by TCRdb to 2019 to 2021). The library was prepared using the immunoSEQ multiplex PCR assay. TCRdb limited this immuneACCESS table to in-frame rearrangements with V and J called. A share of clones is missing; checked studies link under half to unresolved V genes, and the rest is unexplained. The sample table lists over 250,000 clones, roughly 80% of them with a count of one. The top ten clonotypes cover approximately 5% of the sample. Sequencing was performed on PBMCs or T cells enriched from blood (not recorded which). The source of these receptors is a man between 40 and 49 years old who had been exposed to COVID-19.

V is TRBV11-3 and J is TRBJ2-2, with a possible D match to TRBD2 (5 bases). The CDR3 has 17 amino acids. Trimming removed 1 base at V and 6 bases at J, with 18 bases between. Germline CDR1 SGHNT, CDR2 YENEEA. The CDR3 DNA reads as TGTGCCAGCAGCTTAGCGGGAACTAGTACGTCAGCCGGGGAGCTGTTTTTT. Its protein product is CASSLAGTSTSAGELFF.

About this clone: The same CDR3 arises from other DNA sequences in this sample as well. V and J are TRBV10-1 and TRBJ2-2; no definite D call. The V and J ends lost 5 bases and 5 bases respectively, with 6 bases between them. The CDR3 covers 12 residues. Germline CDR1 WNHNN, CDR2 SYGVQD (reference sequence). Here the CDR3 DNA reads TGCGCCAGCAGTCGCCAGACCGGGGAGCTGTTTTTT. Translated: CASSRQTGELFF.

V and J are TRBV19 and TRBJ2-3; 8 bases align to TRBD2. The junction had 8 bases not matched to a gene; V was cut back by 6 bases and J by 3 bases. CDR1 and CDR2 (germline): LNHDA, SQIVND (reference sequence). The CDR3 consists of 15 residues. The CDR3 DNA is TGTGCCAGTAGACCTGGGTTAGCGGGAACAGATACGCAGTATTTT. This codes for CASRPGLAGTDTQYF. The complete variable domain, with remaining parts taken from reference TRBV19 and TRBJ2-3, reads DGGITQSPKYLFRKEGQNVTLSCEQNLNHDAMYWYRQDPGQGLRLIYYSQIVNDFQKGDIAEGYSVSREKKESFPLTVTSAQKNPTAFYLCASRPGLAGTDTQYFGPGTRLTVL.

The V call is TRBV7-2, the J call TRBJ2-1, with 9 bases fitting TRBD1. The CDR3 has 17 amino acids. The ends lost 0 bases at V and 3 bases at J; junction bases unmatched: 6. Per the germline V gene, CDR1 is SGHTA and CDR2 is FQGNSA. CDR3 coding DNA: TGTGCCAGCAGCTTAGCCATTCAGGGACAGGGCTACAATGAGCAGTTCTTC. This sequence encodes CASSLAIQGQGYNEQFF.

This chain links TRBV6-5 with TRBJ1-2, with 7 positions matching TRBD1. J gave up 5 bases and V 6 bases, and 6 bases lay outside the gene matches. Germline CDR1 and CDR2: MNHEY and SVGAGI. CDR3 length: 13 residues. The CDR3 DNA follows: TGTGCCAGCAGGAAAAACAGGGGATATGGCTACACCTTC. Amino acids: CASRKNRGYGYTF.

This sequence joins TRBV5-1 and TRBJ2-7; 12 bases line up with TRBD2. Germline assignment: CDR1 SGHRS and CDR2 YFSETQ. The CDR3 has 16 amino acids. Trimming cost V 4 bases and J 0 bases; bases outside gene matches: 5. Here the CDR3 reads CASSRTTSGSSYEQYF. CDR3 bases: TGCGCCAGCAGCCGGACGACTAGCGGGAGCTCCTACGAGCAGTACTTC.

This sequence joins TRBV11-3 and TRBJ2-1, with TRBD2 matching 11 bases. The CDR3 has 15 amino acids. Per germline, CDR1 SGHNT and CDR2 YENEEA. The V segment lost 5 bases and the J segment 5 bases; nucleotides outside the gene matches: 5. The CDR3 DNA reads TGTGCCAGCAGCCCCGGGACTAGCGGTCACAATGAGCAGTTCTTC. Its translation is CASSPGTSGHNEQFF.

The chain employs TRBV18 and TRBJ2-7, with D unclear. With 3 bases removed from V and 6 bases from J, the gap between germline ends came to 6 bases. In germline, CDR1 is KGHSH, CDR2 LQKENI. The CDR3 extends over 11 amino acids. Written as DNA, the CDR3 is TGTGCCAGCTCACCCTATCCCGAGCAGTACTTC. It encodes CASSPYPEQYF. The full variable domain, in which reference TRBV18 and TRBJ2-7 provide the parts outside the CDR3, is NAGVMQNPRHLVRRRGQEARLRCSPMKGHSHVYWYRQLPEEGLKFMVYLQKENIIDESGMPKERFSAEFPKEGPSILRIQQVVRGDSAAYFCASSPYPEQYFGPGTRLTVT.

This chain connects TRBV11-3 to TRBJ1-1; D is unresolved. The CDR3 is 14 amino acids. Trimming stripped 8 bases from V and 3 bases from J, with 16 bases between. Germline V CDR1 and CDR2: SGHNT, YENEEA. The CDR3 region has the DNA TGTGCCAGCCGTGGAGGCAACCAAGACACTGAAGCTTTCTTT. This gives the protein CASRGGNQDTEAFF.

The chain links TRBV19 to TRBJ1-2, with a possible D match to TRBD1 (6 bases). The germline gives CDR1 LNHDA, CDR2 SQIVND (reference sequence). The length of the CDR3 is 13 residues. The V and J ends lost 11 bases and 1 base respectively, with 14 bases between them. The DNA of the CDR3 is TGTGCCTTCTCCGGGACAATTAACTATGGCTACACCTTC. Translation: CAFSGTINYGYTF. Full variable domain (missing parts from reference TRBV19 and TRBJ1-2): DGGITQSPKYLFRKEGQNVTLSCEQNLNHDAMYWYRQDPGQGLRLIYYSQIVNDFQKGDIAEGYSVSREKKESFPLTVTSAQKNPTAFYLCAFSGTINYGYTFGSGTRLTVV.

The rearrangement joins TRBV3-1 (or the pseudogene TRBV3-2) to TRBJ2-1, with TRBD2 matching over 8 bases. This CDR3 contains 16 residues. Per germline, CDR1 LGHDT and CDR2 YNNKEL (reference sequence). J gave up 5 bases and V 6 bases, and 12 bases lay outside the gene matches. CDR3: CASSPSGGGQNNEQFF. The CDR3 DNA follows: TGTGCCAGCAGTCCGAGTGGCGGGGGGCAAAACAATGAGCAGTTCTTC.

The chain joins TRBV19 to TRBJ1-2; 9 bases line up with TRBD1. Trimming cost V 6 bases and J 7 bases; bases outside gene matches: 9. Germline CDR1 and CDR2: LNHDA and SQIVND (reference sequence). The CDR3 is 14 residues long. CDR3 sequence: CASRIRDRASGYTF. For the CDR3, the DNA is TGTGCCAGTAGAATCCGGGACAGGGCGTCTGGCTACACCTTC.